This entry lists 12 T cell receptor beta chains sequenced from one sample in a study of T cell responses to AZD1222 COVID-19 vaccine. Clones were sequenced by immunoSEQ multiplex PCR, and TCRdb holds only the in-frame ones, with some missing. The data show approximately 90,000 clones, with approximately 90% seen just once and roughly an eighth held by the top ten. Sequenced material: peripheral blood, taken on day 0 of AZD1222 vaccination. The receptors derive from an adult in good health.

This chain connects TRBV2 to TRBJ1-4; D gene uncertain. V gave up 7 bases and J gave up 0 bases, with 12 bases separating them. Germline CDR1 SNHLY, CDR2 FYNNEI. The CDR3 has 15 amino acids. The CDR3 bases are TGTGCCAGCATCGGTGATTCTGCAACTAATGAAAAACTGTTTTTT. It encodes CASIGDSATNEKLFF.

This chain uses TRBV27 with TRBJ1-1, with unresolved D. V gave up 5 bases and J gave up 4 bases, with 17 bases separating them. Germline CDR1 MNHEY, CDR2 SMNVEV (reference sequence). There are 15 residues in the CDR3. CDR3 coding DNA: TGTGCCAGCAGTATGGATGTTACCGGGCGCACTGAAGCTTTCTTT. Its protein product is CASSMDVTGRTEAFF.

The rearrangement uses TRBV4-1 and TRBJ2-3, with 7 bases aligning to TRBD1. Germline loops: CDR1 MGHRA, CDR2 YSYEKL. The junction had 13 bases not matched to a gene; V was cut back by 3 bases and J by 7 bases. The CDR3 covers 16 residues. The CDR3 loop reads CASSQGGTVLFYTQYF. DNA for the CDR3: TGCGCCAGCAGCCAGGGTGGGACAGTCCTTTTCTATACGCAGTATTTT.

The chain carries TRBV19 and TRBJ2-5, with unresolved D. With 6 bases removed from V and 3 bases from J, the gap between germline ends came to 5 bases. Germline-derived CDR1 and CDR2 are LNHDA and SQIVND (reference sequence). CDR3 size: 11 residues. The CDR3: CASSLEETQYF. In DNA, the CDR3 is TGTGCCAGTAGCCTAGAAGAGACCCAGTACTTC.

The chain is built from TRBV2 and TRBJ2-7, with 11 nucleotides matching TRBD1. From germline, CDR1 is SNHLY and CDR2 FYNNEI. J gave up 7 bases and V 6 bases, and 5 bases lay outside the gene matches. This CDR3 region has 13 residues. The CDR3 here is CASRGQGVGEQYF. The CDR3 coding sequence is TGTGCCAGCAGGGGACAGGGGGTGGGTGAGCAGTACTTC.

The gene calls are TRBV3-1 (or the pseudogene TRBV3-2) and TRBJ2-7; 7 nucleotides match TRBD1. The CDR3 spans 15 residues. V lost 1 base and J lost 2; bases outside the gene matches: 5. Germline CDR1 reads LGHDT; CDR2 reads YNNKEL (reference sequence). The CDR3 here is CASSQASDRAYEQYF. DNA for the CDR3: TGTGCCAGCAGCCAAGCCTCCGACAGGGCCTACGAGCAGTACTTC.

This chain joins TRBV5-4 and TRBJ1-4; tentative D call: TRBD1 (6 bases). Germline V gene lookup returns CDR1 SGHNT and CDR2 YYREEE (reference sequence). There are 15 residues in the CDR3. V was pared by 4 bases and J by 8 bases, with 18 bases between. The DNA for the CDR3 is TGTGCCAGCAGCGGCTGGGAAGGGGGTCGGGAAAAACTGTTTTTT. It encodes CASSGWEGGREKLFF.

This chain connects TRBV4-1 to TRBJ1-2, with a tentative D call TRBD1 (5 bases). The V end was cut by 4 bases, the J end by 5 bases, with 11 bases between. The CDR3 extends over 13 amino acids. Germline loops: CDR1 MGHRA, CDR2 YSYEKL. CDR3 amino acids: CASSRARGYGYTF. The CDR3 DNA reads TGCGCCAGCAGCCGTGCTAGGGGTTATGGCTACACCTTC.

The chain joins TRBV13 to TRBJ1-2; TRBD1 might be the D (6 bases). V lost 0 bases, J lost 7 bases, and 9 bases lay in between. This CDR3 comprises 13 residues. CDR1 is PRHDT, CDR2 FYEKMQ, per germline (reference sequence). The CDR3, as DNA: TGTGCCAGCAGCTTAGGCAGGGGATCTGGCTACACCTTC. Translating gives CASSLGRGSGYTF.

The chain recombines TRBV7-8 with TRBJ2-1; D ambiguous. The V and J ends lost 1 base and 9 bases respectively, with 7 bases between them. Germline CDR1 SGHVS, CDR2 FQNEAQ. The CDR3 extends over 12 amino acids. In DNA form, the CDR3 reads TGTGCCAGCAGCTTAGAATATCGTGAGCAGTTCTTC. Its translation: CASSLEYREQFF.

The J gene is TRBJ2-3, the V gene TRBV30; D call uncertain. Trimming took off 2 bases at V and 2 bases at J, with 11 bases between the two ends. This CDR3 contains 14 residues. Germline CDR1 GTSNPN, CDR2 SVGIG (reference sequence). As DNA, the CDR3 is TGTGCCTGGAGTCTCGGACGGAACACAGATACGCAGTATTTT. Translation: CAWSLGRNTDTQYF.

The gene calls are TRBV9 and TRBJ2-3; the match to TRBD2 covers 9 bases. The CDR3 extends over 17 amino acids. Germline V CDR1 and CDR2: SGDLS, YYNGEE. V lost 4 bases to trimming and J lost 4 bases; unmatched junction nucleotides: 13. CDR3 in DNA: TGTGCCAGCAGCTTGGGTTTAGCGGGAGTATCCCCAGATACGCAGTATTTT. As protein: CASSLGLAGVSPDTQYF.